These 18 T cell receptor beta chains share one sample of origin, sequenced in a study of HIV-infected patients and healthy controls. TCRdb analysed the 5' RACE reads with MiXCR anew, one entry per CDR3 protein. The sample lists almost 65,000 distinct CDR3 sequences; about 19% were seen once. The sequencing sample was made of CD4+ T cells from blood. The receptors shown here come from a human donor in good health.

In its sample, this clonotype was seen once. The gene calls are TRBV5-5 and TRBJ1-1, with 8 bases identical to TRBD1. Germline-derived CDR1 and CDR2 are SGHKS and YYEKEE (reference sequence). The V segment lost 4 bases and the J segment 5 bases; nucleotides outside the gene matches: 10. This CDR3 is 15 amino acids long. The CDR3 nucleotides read TGTGCCAGCAGCCCCGTAGGACAGGGTAAGACTGAAGCTTTCTTT. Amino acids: CASSPVGQGKTEAFF. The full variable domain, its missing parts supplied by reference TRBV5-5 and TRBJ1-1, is DAGVTQSPTHLIKTRGQQVTLRCSPISGHKSVSWYQQVLGQGPQFIFQYYEKEERGRGNFPDRFSARQFPNYSSELNVNALLLGDSALYLCASSPVGQGKTEAFFGQGTRLTVV.

The CDR3 sequence is CASSYWALHEQYF. For the CDR3, the DNA is TGTGCCAGCAGTTACTGGGCCCTCCACGAGCAGTACTTC. The chain joins TRBV6-6 to TRBJ2-7; D gene uncertain. The CDR3 is 13 amino acids. Germline CDR1 MNHNY, CDR2 SVGAGI (reference sequence). V lost 1 base and J 5 bases, leaving 9 bases between the germline ends.

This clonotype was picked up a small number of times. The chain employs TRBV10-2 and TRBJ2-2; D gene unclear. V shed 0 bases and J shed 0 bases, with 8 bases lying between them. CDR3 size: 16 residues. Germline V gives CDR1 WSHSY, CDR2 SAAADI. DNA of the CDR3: TGCGCCAGCAGTGAGTCGCCGGTCCCGAACACCGGGGAGCTGTTTTTT. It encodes CASSESPVPNTGELFF.

The DNA of the CDR3 is TGTGCCAGCAGTAATCAAGGAAACACTGAAGCTTTCTTT. This translates into CASSNQGNTEAFF. The chain uses TRBV2 and TRBJ1-1; D unresolved. Germline CDR1 is SNHLY and CDR2 is FYNNEI. V dropped 5 bases and J dropped 2 bases, with 9 bases sitting between them. The CDR3 runs 13 residues. Supplemented by reference TRBV2 and TRBJ1-1, the full variable domain reads EPEVTQTPSHQVTQMGQEVILRCVPISNHLYFYWYRQILGQKVEFLVSFYNNEISEKSEIFDDQFSVERPDGSNFTLKIRSTKLEDSAMYFCASSNQGNTEAFFGQGTRLTVV.

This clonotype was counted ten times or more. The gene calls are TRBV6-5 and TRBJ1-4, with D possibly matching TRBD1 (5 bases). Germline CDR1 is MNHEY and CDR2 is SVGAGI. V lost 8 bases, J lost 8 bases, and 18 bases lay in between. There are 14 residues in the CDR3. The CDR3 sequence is CASRGWGLAEKLFF. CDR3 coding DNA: TGTGCCAGCCGTGGGTGGGGGTTAGCGGAAAAACTGTTTTTT.

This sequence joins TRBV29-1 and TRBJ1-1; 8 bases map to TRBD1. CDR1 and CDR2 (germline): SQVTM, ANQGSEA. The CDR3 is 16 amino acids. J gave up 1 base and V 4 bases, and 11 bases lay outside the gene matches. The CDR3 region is CSVVAPGDRSNTEAFF. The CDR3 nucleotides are TGCAGCGTTGTGGCGCCCGGGGACAGGTCGAACACTGAAGCTTTCTTT.

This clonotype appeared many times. CDR3 DNA: TGTGCCAGCAGCCATGCCGGGACTAGCGGATACAATGAGCAGTTCTTC. Protein sequence: CASSHAGTSGYNEQFF. The chain combines TRBV4-2 with TRBJ2-1; 11 bases fit TRBD2. Germline assignment: CDR1 LGHNA and CDR2 YNFKEQ. This CDR3 region has 16 residues. V shed 3 bases and J 4 bases; nucleotides not matched to a gene: 5.

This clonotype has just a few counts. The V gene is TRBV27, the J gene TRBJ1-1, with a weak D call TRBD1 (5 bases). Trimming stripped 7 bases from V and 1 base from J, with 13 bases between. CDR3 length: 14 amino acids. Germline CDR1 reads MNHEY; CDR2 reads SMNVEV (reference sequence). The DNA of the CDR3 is TGTGCCAGCAAGGGGAGTCGGGGGAACACTGAAGCTTTCTTT. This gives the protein CASKGSRGNTEAFF.

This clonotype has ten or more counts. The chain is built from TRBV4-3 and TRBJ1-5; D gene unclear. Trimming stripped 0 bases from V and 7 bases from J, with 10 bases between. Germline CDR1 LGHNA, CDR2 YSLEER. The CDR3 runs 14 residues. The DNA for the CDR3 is TGCGCCAGCAGCCAAGATATGGTAGGACAGCCCCAGCATTTT. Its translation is CASSQDMVGQPQHF.

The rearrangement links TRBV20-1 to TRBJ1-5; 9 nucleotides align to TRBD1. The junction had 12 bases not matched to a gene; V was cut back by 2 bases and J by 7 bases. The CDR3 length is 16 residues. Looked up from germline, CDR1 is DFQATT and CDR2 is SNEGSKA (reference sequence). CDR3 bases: TGCAGTGCTAGATCTCGACGGACAGGGGTAGGGCAGCCCCAGCATTTT. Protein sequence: CSARSRRTGVGQPQHF.

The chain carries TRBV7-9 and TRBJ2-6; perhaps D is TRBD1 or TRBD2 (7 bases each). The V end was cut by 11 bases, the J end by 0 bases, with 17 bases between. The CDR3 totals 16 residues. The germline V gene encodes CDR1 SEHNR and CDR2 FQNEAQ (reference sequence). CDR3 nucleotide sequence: TGTGCCGTCCAGGGGGGGGTGCCCTCTGGGGCCAACGTCCTGACTTTC. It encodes CAVQGGVPSGANVLTF. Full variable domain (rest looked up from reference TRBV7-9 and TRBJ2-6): DTGVSQNPRHKITKRGQNVTFRCDPISEHNRLYWYRQTLGQGPEFLTYFQNEAQLEKSRLLSDRFSAERPKGSFSTLEIQRTEQGDSAMYLCAVQGGVPSGANVLTFGAGSRLTVL.

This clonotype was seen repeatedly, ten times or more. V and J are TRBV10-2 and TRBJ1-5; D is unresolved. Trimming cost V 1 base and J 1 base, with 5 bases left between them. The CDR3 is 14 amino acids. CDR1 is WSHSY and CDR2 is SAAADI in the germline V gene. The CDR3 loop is CASSEFQSNQPQHF. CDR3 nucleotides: TGCGCCAGCAGTGAGTTTCAGAGCAATCAGCCCCAGCATTTT.

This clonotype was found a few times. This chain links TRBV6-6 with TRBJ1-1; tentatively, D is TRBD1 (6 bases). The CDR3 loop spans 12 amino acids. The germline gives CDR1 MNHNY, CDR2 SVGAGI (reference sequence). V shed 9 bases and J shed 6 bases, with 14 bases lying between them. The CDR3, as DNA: TGTGCCAGTCTAATACAGGGCGCTGAAGCTTTCTTT. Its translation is CASLIQGAEAFF.

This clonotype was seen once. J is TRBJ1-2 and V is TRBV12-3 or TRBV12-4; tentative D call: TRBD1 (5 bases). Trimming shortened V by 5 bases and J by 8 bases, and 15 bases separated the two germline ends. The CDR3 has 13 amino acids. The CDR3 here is CASSPGEGYGYTF. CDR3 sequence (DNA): TGTGCCAGCAGTCCCGGGGAGGGGTACGGCTACACCTTC.

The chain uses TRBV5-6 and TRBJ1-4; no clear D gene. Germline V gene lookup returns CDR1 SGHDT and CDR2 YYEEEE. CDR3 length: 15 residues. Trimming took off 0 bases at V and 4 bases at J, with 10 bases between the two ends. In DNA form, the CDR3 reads TGTGCCAGCAGCTTGGGAGGGCAGAATAATGAAAAACTGTTTTTT. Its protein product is CASSLGGQNNEKLFF.

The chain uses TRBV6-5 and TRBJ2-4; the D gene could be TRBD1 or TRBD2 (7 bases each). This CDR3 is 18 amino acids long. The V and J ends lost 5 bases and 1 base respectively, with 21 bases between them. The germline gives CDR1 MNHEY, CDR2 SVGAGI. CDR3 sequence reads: CASSRGVTGRGAKNIQYF. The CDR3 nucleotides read TGTGCCAGCAGTCGCGGGGTGACAGGGAGGGGGGCCAAAAACATTCAGTACTTC.

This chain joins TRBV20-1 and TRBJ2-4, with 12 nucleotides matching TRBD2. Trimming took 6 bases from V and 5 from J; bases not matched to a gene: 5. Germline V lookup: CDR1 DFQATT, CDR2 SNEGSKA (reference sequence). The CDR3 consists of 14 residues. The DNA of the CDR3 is TGCAGTGCAACCCCTAGCGGGAGGGAAAACATTCAGTACTTC. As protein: CSATPSGRENIQYF.

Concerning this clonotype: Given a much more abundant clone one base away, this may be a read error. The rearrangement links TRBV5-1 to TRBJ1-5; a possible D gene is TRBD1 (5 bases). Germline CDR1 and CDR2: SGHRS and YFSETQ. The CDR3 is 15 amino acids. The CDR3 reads CGSSLGQNSNQPQHF. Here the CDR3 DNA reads TGCGGCAGCAGCTTGGGGCAGAATAGCAATCAGCCCCAGCATTTT.